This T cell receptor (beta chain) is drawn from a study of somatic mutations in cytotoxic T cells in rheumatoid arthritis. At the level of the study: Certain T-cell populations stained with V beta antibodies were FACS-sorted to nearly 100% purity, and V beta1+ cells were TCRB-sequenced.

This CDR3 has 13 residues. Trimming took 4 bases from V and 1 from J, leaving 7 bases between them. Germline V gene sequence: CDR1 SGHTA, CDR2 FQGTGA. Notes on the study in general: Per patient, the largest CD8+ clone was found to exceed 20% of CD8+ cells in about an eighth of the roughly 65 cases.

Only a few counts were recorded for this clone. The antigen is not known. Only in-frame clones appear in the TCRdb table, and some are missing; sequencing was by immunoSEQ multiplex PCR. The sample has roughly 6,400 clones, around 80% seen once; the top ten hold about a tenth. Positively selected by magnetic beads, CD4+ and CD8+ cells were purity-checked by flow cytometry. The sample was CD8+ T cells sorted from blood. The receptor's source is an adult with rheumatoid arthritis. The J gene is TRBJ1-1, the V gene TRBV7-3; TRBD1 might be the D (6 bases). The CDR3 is CASSSTGNTEAFF. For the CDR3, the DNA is TGTGCCAGCAGCTCGACAGGGAACACTGAAGCTTTCTTT.